These T cell receptor beta chains were read from a single sample in a study of T cell responses to AZD1222 COVID-19 vaccine. Using immunoSEQ multiplex PCR, the repertoire was profiled, and TCRdb retains in-frame clones only, with some absent. The sample records about 110,000 clones, about nine tenths being singletons. Sequences were derived from peripheral blood, sampled on day 0 of AZD1222 vaccination. These receptors were obtained from an adult in good health. Both conserved end residues are part of each CDR3. The D gene is left open where the match is weak. A row's size may be missing; if present it is once, few, many or a size class.

TRBV29-1	TRBJ2-5	TRBD1	NA	CSAPGQSQETQYF	TGCAGCGCACCGGGACAGAGTCAAGAGACCCAGTACTTC
TRBV7-2	TRBJ2-1	NA	NA	CASEVGGGSEQFF	TGTGCCAGCGAGGTTGGAGGGGGGAGTGAGCAGTTCTTC
TRBV6-5	TRBJ2-7	NA	NA	CASGGADEQYF	TGTGCCAGCGGCGGAGCGGATGAGCAGTACTTC
TRBV5-6	TRBJ2-4	TRBD1	NA	CASSLEGALDIQYF	TGTGCCAGCAGCTTGGAGGGGGCCTTGGACATTCAGTACTTC
TRBV28	TRBJ2-7	NA	NA	CASSLEGNPREQYF	TGTGCCAGCAGTTTAGAGGGGAACCCACGCGAGCAGTACTTC
TRBV30	TRBJ1-5	NA	NA	CAWSPGDSQPQHF	TGTGCCTGGAGTCCCGGGGATAGTCAGCCCCAGCATTTT
TRBV21-1	TRBJ2-1	NA	NA	CASSKRPGTSSYNEQFF	TGTGCCAGCAGCAAAAGGCCCGGGACTAGTTCCTACAATGAGCAGTTCTTC
TRBV7-9	TRBJ2-1	TRBD1	NA	CASSPGQGRLNEQFF	TGTGCCAGCAGCCCCGGACAGGGGAGGCTTAATGAGCAGTTCTTC
TRBV10-3	TRBJ1-5	NA	NA	CAINSGPHSNQPQHF	TGTGCCATCAACTCGGGACCGCATAGCAATCAGCCCCAGCATTTT
TRBV7-2	TRBJ2-5	NA	NA	CASSVRWQETQYF	TGTGCCAGCAGCGTGCGGTGGCAAGAGACCCAGTACTTC
TRBV10-3	TRBJ1-1	NA	NA	CAIQGRGTEAFF	TGTGCCATTCAGGGCAGGGGAACTGAAGCTTTCTTT
TRBV19	TRBJ2-7	NA	NA	CASSMPRGRGTYEQYF	TGTGCCAGTAGTATGCCCCGGGGCAGGGGAACCTACGAGCAGTACTTC
TRBV24-1	TRBJ2-4	TRBD1	NA	CATSETGQGHIQYF	TGTGCCACCAGTGAGACGGGACAGGGGCACATTCAGTACTTC
TRBV5-4	TRBJ2-7	TRBD1	NA	CASSLQGASYEQYF	TGTGCCAGCAGCTTGCAGGGGGCCTCCTACGAGCAGTACTTC
TRBV10-3	TRBJ1-3	NA	few	CAISERSTSSGNTIYF	TGTGCCATCAGTGAGAGGAGCACGAGCTCTGGAAACACCATATATTTT
TRBV6-4	TRBJ2-3	TRBD2	NA	CASSSTSGRRDTQYF	TGTGCCAGCAGTTCGACTAGCGGGAGGCGAGATACGCAGTATTTT
TRBV7-2	TRBJ2-1	TRBD1	NA	CASSGRTGHEQFF	TGTGCCAGCAGCGGACGGACAGGGCATGAGCAGTTCTTC
TRBV4-1	TRBJ1-5	NA	NA	CASSQDLVYTTAQGVGQPQHF	TGCGCCAGCAGCCAAGATCTAGTATATACTACGGCACAAGGGGTCGGACAGCCCCAGCATTTT
TRBV5-1	TRBJ2-1	NA	NA	CASSLGGTDNEQFF	TGCGCCAGCAGCCTTGGGGGGACTGATAATGAGCAGTTCTTC
TRBV18	TRBJ1-3	TRBD1	NA	CASSRDRPPGDTIYF	TGTGCCAGCTCCCGGGACAGGCCGCCGGGGGACACCATATATTTT
TRBV7-2	TRBJ2-1	NA	NA	CASRPELATNEQFF	TGTGCCAGCAGACCGGAGCTAGCTACCAATGAGCAGTTCTTC
TRBV28	TRBJ1-1	NA	NA	CASTIYKDTEAFF	TGTGCCAGCACCATTTACAAGGACACTGAAGCTTTCTTT
TRBV30	TRBJ2-1	TRBD2	NA	CAWSPPPTSANNEQFF	TGTGCCTGGAGTCCCCCCCCTACTAGCGCTAACAATGAGCAGTTCTTC
TRBV5-1	TRBJ2-3	NA	NA	CASSLDVGFPVDTQYF	TGCGCCAGCAGCTTGGACGTAGGCTTCCCGGTGGATACGCAGTATTTT
TRBV5-6	TRBJ2-7	TRBD2	few	CASSFRTRGPYEQYF	TGTGCCAGCAGCTTTAGGACTAGAGGGCCCTACGAGCAGTACTTC
TRBV2	TRBJ1-6	NA	NA	CASSEPYGSPLHF	TGTGCCAGCAGTGAGCCATATGGGTCACCCCTCCACTTT
TRBV2	TRBJ2-5	NA	NA	CASSVAGDQETQYF	TGTGCCAGCAGTGTCGCAGGGGACCAAGAGACCCAGTACTTC